The present TCR beta chain was sequenced within a study of response to subunit inactivated influenza vaccine. There are many counts of this clonotype. The CDR3 has 13 residues. With 7 bases removed from V and 7 bases from J, the gap between germline ends came to 16 bases. Germline CDR1 SQVTM, CDR2 ANQGSEA. MiXCR was run by TCRdb on the RT-PCR reads, yielding one entry per CDR3 protein. The table lists approximately 700,000 distinct CDR3 sequences, 15% to 17% of them singletons. Sequencing was performed on PBMCs from blood, taken 11 to 12 days after vaccination. The V and J genes are TRBV29-1 and TRBJ1-4, with a tentative D call TRBD1 (6 bases). This receptor was identified in a man in his forties or fifties who received an inactivated influenza vaccine. The DNA for the CDR3 is TGCAGCGCGAAGGACAGTGGTAGTGAAAAACTGTTTTTT. As protein: CSAKDSGSEKLFF.